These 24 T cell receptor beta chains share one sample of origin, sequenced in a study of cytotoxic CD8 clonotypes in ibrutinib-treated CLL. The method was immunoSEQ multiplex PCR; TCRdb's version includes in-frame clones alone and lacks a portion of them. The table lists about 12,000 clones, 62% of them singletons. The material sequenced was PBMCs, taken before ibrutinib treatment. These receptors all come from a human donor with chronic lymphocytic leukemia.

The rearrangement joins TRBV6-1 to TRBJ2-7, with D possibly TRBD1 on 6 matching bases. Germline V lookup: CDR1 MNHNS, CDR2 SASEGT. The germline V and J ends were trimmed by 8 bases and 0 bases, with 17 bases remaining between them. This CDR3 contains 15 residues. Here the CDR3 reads CASSGAAGLSYEQYF. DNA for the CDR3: TGTGCCAGCTCAGGGGCGGCAGGGCTCTCCTACGAGCAGTACTTC.

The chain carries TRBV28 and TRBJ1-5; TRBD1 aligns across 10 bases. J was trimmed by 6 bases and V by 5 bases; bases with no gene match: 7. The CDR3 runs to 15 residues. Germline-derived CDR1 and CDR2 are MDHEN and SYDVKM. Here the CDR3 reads CASSPLGTGAQPQHF. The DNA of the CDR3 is TGTGCCAGCAGTCCCCTCGGGACAGGGGCTCAGCCCCAGCATTTT.

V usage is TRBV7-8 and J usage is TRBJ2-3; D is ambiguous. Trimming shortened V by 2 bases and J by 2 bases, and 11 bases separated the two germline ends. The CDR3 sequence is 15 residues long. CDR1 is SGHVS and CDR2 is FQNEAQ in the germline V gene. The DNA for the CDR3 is TGTGCCAGCAGCTTATGGCCAGCCCCCACAGATACGCAGTATTTT. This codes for CASSLWPAPTDTQYF.

Written as DNA, the CDR3 is TGTGCCAGTAGTACCTCAGGGGGCTGGGGCACTGAAGCTTTCTTT. Translating gives CASSTSGGWGTEAFF. The chain links TRBV19 to TRBJ1-1; TRBD1 agrees at 8 bases. This CDR3 region has 15 residues. J gave up 4 bases and V 4 bases, and 8 bases lay outside the gene matches. Germline V gives CDR1 LNHDA, CDR2 SQIVND (reference sequence).

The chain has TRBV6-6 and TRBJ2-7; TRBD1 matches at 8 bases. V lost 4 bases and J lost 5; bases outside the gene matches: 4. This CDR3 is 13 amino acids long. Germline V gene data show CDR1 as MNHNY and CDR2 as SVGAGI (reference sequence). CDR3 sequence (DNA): TGTGCCAGCAGTTGGGACAGGTTGAACGAGCAGTACTTC. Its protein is CASSWDRLNEQYF.

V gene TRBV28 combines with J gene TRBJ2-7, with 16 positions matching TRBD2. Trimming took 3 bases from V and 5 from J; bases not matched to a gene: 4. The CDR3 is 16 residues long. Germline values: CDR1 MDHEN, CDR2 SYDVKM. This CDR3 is CASSFGTSGGADEQYF. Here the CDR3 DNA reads TGTGCCAGCAGTTTCGGGACTAGCGGGGGGGCCGACGAGCAGTACTTC.

CDR3: CASSLDTGQVTEAFF. The CDR3 nucleotides read TGTGCCAGCAGCTTAGATACGGGGCAGGTCACTGAAGCTTTCTTT. J is TRBJ1-1 and V is TRBV11-2; maybe TRBD1 (5 bases). The CDR3 length is 15 residues. From germline, CDR1 is SGHAT and CDR2 FQNNGV. V lost 0 bases to trimming and J lost 4 bases, with 12 bases between them. Looking up the rest from reference TRBV11-2 and TRBJ1-1 gives the full variable domain: EAGVAQSPRYKIIEKRQSVAFWCNPISGHATLYWYQQILGQGPKLLIQFQNNGVVDDSQLPKDRFSAERLKGVDSTLKIQPAKLEDSAVYLCASSLDTGQVTEAFFGQGTRLTVV.

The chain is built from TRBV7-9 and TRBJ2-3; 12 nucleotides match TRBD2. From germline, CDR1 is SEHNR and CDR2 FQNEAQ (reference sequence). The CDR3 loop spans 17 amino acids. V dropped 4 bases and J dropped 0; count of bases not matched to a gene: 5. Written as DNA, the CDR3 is TGTGCCAGCAGCTCCTCTAGCGGGGGGGCGAGCACAGATACGCAGTATTTT. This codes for CASSSSSGGASTDTQYF.

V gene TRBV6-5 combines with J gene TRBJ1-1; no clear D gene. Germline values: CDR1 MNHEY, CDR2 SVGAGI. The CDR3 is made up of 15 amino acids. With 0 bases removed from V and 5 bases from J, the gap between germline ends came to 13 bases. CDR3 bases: TGTGCCAGCAGTTACTCGTCCCGGCTAAGAACTGAAGCTTTCTTT. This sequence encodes CASSYSSRLRTEAFF.

CDR3 region: CASSLGDGGSQYF. CDR3 nucleotides: TGTGCCAGCAGCTTGGGGGACGGTGGGTCCCAGTACTTC. This chain joins TRBV5-6 and TRBJ2-5; D possibly uses TRBD1 or TRBD2 (5 bases each). Trimming took off 0 bases at V and 9 bases at J, with 12 bases between the two ends. The CDR3 runs to 13 residues. Germline CDR1 is SGHDT and CDR2 is YYEEEE.

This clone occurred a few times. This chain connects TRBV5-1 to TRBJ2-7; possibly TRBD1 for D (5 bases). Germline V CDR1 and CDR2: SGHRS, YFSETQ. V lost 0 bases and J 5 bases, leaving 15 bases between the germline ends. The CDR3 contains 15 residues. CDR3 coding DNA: TGCGCCAGCAGCTTGGGTGGGGCTTTTACCGACGAGCAGTACTTC. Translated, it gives CASSLGGAFTDEQYF.

The CDR3 sequence is CASSPLGAPPNEQFF. CDR3 bases: TGTGCCAGCAGCCCGCTTGGGGCACCACCCAATGAGCAGTTCTTC. The chain combines TRBV7-2 with TRBJ2-1; perhaps TRBD1 as D (5 bases). Trimming cost V 5 bases and J 6 bases, with 17 bases left between them. Germline lookup yields CDR1 SGHTA and CDR2 FQGNSA. The CDR3 sequence is 15 residues long.

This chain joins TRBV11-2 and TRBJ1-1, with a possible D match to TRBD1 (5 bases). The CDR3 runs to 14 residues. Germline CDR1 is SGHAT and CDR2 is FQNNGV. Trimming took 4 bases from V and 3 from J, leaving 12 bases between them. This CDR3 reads CASSYRGGHTEAFF. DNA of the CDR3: TGTGCCAGCAGCTATCGGGGCGGTCACACTGAAGCTTTCTTT.

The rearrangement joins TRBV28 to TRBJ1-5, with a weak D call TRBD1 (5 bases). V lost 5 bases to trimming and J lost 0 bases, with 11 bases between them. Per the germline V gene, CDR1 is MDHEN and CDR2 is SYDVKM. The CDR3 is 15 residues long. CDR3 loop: CASSSPGYSNQPQHF. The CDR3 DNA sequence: TGTGCCAGCAGTAGTCCAGGGTATAGCAATCAGCCCCAGCATTTT.

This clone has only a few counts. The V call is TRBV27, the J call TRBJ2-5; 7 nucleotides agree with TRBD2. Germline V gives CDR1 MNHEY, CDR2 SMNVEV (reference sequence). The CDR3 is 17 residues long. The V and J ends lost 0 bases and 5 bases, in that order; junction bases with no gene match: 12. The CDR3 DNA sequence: TGTGCCAGCAGTTTATCGCCTTTGGATTGGCGGGGGGAGACCCAGTACTTC. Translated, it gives CASSLSPLDWRGETQYF.

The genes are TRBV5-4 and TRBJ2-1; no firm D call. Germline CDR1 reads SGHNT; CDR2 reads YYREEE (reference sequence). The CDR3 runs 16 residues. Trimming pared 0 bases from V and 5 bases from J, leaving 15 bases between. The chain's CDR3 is CASSLGPWVPHNEQFF. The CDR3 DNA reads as TGTGCCAGCAGCTTGGGTCCGTGGGTACCTCACAATGAGCAGTTCTTC.

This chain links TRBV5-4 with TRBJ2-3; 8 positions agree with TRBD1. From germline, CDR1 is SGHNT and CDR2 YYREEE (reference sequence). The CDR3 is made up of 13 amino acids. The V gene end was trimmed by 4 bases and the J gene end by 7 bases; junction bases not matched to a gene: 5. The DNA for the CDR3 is TGTGCCAGCAGCAGAACAGGGGGGAATACGCAGTATTTT. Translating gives CASSRTGGNTQYF. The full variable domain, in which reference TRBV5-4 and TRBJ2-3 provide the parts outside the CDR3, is ETGVTQSPTHLIKTRGQQVTLRCSSQSGHNTVSWYQQALGQGPQFIFQYYREEENGRGNFPPRFSGLQFPNYSSELNVNALELDDSALYLCASSRTGGNTQYFGPGTRLTVL.

The CDR3 DNA reads TGTGCCAGCAGCTTAGGACAGGGGATTAACACCGGGGAGCTGTTTTTT. It codes for CASSLGQGINTGELFF. The J gene is TRBJ2-2, the V gene TRBV11-2; the match to TRBD1 covers 8 bases. This CDR3 is 16 amino acids long. Germline-derived CDR1 and CDR2 are SGHAT and FQNNGV. Germline trimming cut 1 base from V and 2 bases from J; bases unmatched to any gene: 3.

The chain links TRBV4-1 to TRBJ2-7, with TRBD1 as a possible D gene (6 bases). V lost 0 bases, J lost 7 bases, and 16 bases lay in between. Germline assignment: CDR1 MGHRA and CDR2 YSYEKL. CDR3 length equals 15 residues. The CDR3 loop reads CASSQDGRGLLEQYF. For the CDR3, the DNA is TGCGCCAGCAGCCAAGATGGCAGGGGTCTGCTTGAGCAGTACTTC.

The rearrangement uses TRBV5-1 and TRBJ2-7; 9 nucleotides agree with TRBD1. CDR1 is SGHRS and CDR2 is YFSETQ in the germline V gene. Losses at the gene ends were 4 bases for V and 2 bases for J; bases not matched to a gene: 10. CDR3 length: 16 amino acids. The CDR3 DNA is TGCGCCAGCAGCCCTACAGGGGGCCAACTAACCTACGAGCAGTACTTC. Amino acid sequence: CASSPTGGQLTYEQYF.

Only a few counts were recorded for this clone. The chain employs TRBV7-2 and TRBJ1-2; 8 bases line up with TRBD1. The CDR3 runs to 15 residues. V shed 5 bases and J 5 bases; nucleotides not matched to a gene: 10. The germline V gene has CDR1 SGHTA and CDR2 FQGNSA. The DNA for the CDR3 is TGTGCCAGCAGCCCCCGGACAGGGTCTTTATATGGCTACACCTTC. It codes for CASSPRTGSLYGYTF.

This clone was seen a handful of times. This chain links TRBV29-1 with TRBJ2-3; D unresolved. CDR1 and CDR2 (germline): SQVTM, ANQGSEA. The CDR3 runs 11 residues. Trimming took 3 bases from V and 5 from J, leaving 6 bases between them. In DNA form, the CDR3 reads TGCAGCGTTGATCTGCTAGATACGCAGTATTTT. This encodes CSVDLLDTQYF.

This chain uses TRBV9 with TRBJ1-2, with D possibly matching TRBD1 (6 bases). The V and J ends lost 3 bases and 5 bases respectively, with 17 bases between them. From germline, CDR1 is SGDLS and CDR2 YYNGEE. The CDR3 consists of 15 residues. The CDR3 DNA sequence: TGTGCCAGCAGCGCCCCAGGGGACTCGGGGTATGGCTACACCTTC. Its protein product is CASSAPGDSGYGYTF.

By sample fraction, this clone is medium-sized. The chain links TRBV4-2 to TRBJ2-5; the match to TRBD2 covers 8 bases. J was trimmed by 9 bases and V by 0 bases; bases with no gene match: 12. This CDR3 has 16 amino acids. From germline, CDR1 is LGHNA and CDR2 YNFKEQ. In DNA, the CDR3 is TGTGCCAGCAGCCAAGATCGGGAGGGACCGGGGGGGGCCCAGTACTTC. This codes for CASSQDREGPGGAQYF.